A selection of T cell receptor beta chains follows, all from one sample in a study of patients and donors after allogeneic stem cell transplantation. From the RT-PCR reads, TCRdb called clonotypes with MiXCR, one entry per CDR3 protein. The repertoire holds 920,000 or so distinct CDR3 sequences, roughly 18% seen once, with around 5.5% in the top ten. Sequencing used blood, either unsorted or a sorted T cell fraction (not recorded which). These receptors came from a human donor who was either an allogeneic HSCT recipient or a stem cell or donor lymphocyte infusion donor (not recorded which). It is not recorded whose cells these are; they may come from a transplant donor. Both conserved end residues are trimmed from each CDR3. Fields, in order: J gene, clone size, V gene, CDR3 protein. Not all rows give a size; the values are once, few, many and, for expanded clones, a class.

j_gene: TRBJ1-1
abundance: -
v_gene: TRBV4-2
CDR3aa: ASTPGQLNTEAF

j_gene: TRBJ2-7
abundance: -
v_gene: TRBV20-1
CDR3aa: SAEASGDEQY

j_gene: TRBJ2-1
abundance: many
v_gene: TRBV12-3/TRBV12-4
CDR3aa: ASSFRGDNEQF

j_gene: TRBJ1-5
abundance: -
v_gene: TRBV5-1
CDR3aa: ASSTGTAFEPQH

j_gene: TRBJ2-7
abundance: -
v_gene: TRBV21-1
CDR3aa: ASSSGTRYEQY

j_gene: TRBJ2-2
abundance: -
v_gene: TRBV12-3/TRBV12-4
CDR3aa: ASSSTIPSAGGPTGELF

j_gene: TRBJ2-3
abundance: few
v_gene: TRBV20-1
CDR3aa: SASRDSGTDTQY

j_gene: TRBJ1-3
abundance: -
v_gene: TRBV6-5
CDR3aa: ASSYTGQGSGNTIY

j_gene: TRBJ1-5
abundance: many
v_gene: TRBV24-1
CDR3aa: ATSQGHGPQH

j_gene: TRBJ2-7
abundance: -
v_gene: TRBV6-5
CDR3aa: ASRGENLEQY

j_gene: TRBJ2-2
abundance: -
v_gene: TRBV7-8
CDR3aa: ASSLEALPNTGELF

j_gene: TRBJ2-3
abundance: -
v_gene: TRBV24-1
CDR3aa: ATSPSLAGGADTQY

j_gene: TRBJ2-2
abundance: -
v_gene: TRBV12-3/TRBV12-4
CDR3aa: ASSQTGGAGTGELF

j_gene: TRBJ1-1
abundance: -
v_gene: TRBV20-1
CDR3aa: SAKRGRAEAF

j_gene: TRBJ1-1
abundance: many
v_gene: TRBV12-3/TRBV12-4
CDR3aa: ASSLRGLGTEAF

j_gene: TRBJ2-7
abundance: few
v_gene: TRBV12-3/TRBV12-4
CDR3aa: ASSTTLRGEGSYEQY

j_gene: TRBJ2-7
abundance: few
v_gene: TRBV5-1
CDR3aa: ASSLAGGRGNEQY

j_gene: TRBJ2-1
abundance: -
v_gene: TRBV9
CDR3aa: ASSLRLAGTYNEQF

j_gene: TRBJ2-5
abundance: -
v_gene: TRBV5-1
CDR3aa: ASSVRPDRETQY

j_gene: TRBJ2-7
abundance: -
v_gene: TRBV29-1
CDR3aa: SVGRSRGQGDEQY

j_gene: TRBJ1-1
abundance: many
v_gene: TRBV12-3/TRBV12-4
CDR3aa: ASSLKRMNTEAF

j_gene: TRBJ1-1
abundance: few
v_gene: TRBV5-1
CDR3aa: ASHSPPDTEAF

j_gene: TRBJ1-2
abundance: -
v_gene: TRBV12-3/TRBV12-4
CDR3aa: ASSWRERDGYT

j_gene: TRBJ1-4
abundance: -
v_gene: TRBV2
CDR3aa: ASGPQGRNEKLF

j_gene: TRBJ2-1
abundance: few
v_gene: TRBV12-3/TRBV12-4
CDR3aa: ASRYSGRAPNEQF

j_gene: TRBJ2-2
abundance: few
v_gene: TRBV9
CDR3aa: ASSKRQGDTGELF

j_gene: TRBJ2-7
abundance: -
v_gene: TRBV4-3
CDR3aa: ASSPSRVHLTSYEQY

j_gene: TRBJ2-5
abundance: -
v_gene: TRBV5-4
CDR3aa: ASSRSISKETQY

j_gene: TRBJ2-7
abundance: few
v_gene: TRBV6-2/TRBV6-3
CDR3aa: ASTNPRQGSYEQY

j_gene: TRBJ1-5
abundance: -
v_gene: TRBV30
CDR3aa: AWSGSTAYSNQPQH

j_gene: TRBJ2-5
abundance: -
v_gene: TRBV4-1
CDR3aa: ASSQANLGGRETQY

j_gene: TRBJ2-2
abundance: -
v_gene: TRBV12-3/TRBV12-4
CDR3aa: ASSATGGRAGELF

j_gene: TRBJ1-5
abundance: few
v_gene: TRBV6-2/TRBV6-3
CDR3aa: ASSYPFNQPQH

j_gene: TRBJ2-1
abundance: -
v_gene: TRBV5-1
CDR3aa: ASSLKSGHEQF

j_gene: TRBJ1-5
abundance: few
v_gene: TRBV11-2
CDR3aa: ASSPQVRTDQPQH

j_gene: TRBJ1-1
abundance: -
v_gene: TRBV28
CDR3aa: ASSLSMRRNTEAF